These 23 T cell receptor beta chains were sequenced from one sample in a study of blood T cells in healthy people across ages. A second roughly 7 to 11 cycle PCR used barcoded and J-beta primers. TCRdb re-called the 5' RACE reads with MiXCR, one entry per CDR3 protein. The sample shows over 1.5 million distinct CDR3 sequences, 40% to 55% of them seen only once. Sample: blood. These receptors all stem from a woman aged 35 to 49 in good health.

V usage is TRBV20-1 and J usage is TRBJ1-5; the D is unclear. CDR1 is DFQATT, CDR2 SNEGSKA, per germline (reference sequence). The CDR3 is made up of 13 amino acids. V dropped 6 bases and J dropped 0 bases, with 9 bases sitting between them. The CDR3 bases are TGCAGTGCCTCCGACACTAGCAATCAGCCCCAGCATTTT. This gives the protein CSASDTSNQPQHF.

The chain joins TRBV7-8 to TRBJ2-7, with 12 nucleotides matching TRBD2. Losses at the gene ends were 5 bases for V and 5 bases for J; bases not matched to a gene: 13. The germline CDR1 and CDR2 sequences are SGHVS and FQNEAQ. The CDR3 covers 17 residues. For the CDR3, the DNA is TGTGCCAGCAGCGCGCTGGTACTAGCGGGGGGACGGAACGAGCAGTACTTC. Residues: CASSALVLAGGRNEQYF.

This clonotype was detected only a few times. This sequence joins TRBV6-5 and TRBJ2-5; D remains ambiguous. This CDR3 is built from 13 residues. The germline V gene encodes CDR1 MNHEY and CDR2 SVGAGI. V lost 3 bases to trimming and J lost 2 bases, with 7 bases between them. The CDR3 sequence is CASSYSPQETQYF. The DNA of the CDR3 is TGTGCCAGCAGTTATTCTCCACAAGAGACCCAGTACTTC.

This CDR3 reads CASTRTDIYGYTF. CDR3 nucleotide sequence: TGTGCCAGCACGAGGACAGATATCTATGGCTACACCTTC. V gene TRBV6-6 combines with J gene TRBJ1-2; TRBD1 is a possible D gene (6 bases). The CDR3 totals 13 residues. The V and J ends lost 7 bases and 4 bases respectively, with 13 bases between them. CDR1 and CDR2 (germline): MNHNY, SVGAGI (reference sequence).

There are a few counts of this clonotype. CDR3 amino acids: CSANSRTGGTDTQYF. CDR3 sequence (DNA): TGCAGTGCCAACTCTAGGACAGGAGGCACAGATACGCAGTATTTT. The V and J genes are TRBV20-1 and TRBJ2-3; 7 bases are a match to TRBD1. The CDR3 is made up of 15 amino acids. V lost 6 bases to trimming and J lost 1 base; unmatched junction nucleotides: 10. The germline V gene encodes CDR1 DFQATT and CDR2 SNEGSKA (reference sequence).

On this clonotype: An end of the junction differs from the germline gene, which may be a read error. The chain couples TRBV7-3 to TRBJ2-1; 13 bases align to TRBD2. This CDR3 has 15 residues. Germline CDR1 reads SGHTA; CDR2 reads FQGTGA. CDR3 residues: CASSITSGGAYEQFF. CDR3 DNA: TGTGCCAGCAGCATAACTAGCGGGGGGGCCTATGAGCAGTTCTTC. The variable domain in full, with the rest retrieved from reference TRBV7-3 and TRBJ2-1, is GAGVSQTPSNKVTEKGKYVELRCDPISGHTALYWYRQSLGQGPEFLIYFQGTGAADDSGLPNDRFFAVRPEGSVSTLKIQRTERGDSAVYLCASSITSGGAYEQFFGPGTRLTVL.

This rearrangement joins TRBV6-5 to TRBJ1-5; TRBD1 might be the D (6 bases). This CDR3 comprises 15 residues. V lost 2 bases, J lost 2 bases, and 10 bases lay in between. CDR1 and CDR2 from the germline V gene are MNHEY and SVGAGI. CDR3 loop: CASSYSAGGNQPQHF. The DNA for the CDR3 is TGTGCCAGCAGTTACAGCGCAGGGGGCAATCAGCCCCAGCATTTT.

The chain uses TRBV3-1 and TRBJ2-5, with 10 bases that match TRBD2. V was pared by 0 bases and J by 0 bases, with 7 bases of the junction left unmatched. There are 18 residues in the CDR3. Germline V gene sequence: CDR1 LGHDT, CDR2 YNNKEL (reference sequence). The CDR3 is CASSQDFELAGNQETQYF. DNA for the CDR3: TGTGCCAGCAGCCAAGATTTCGAACTAGCGGGGAACCAAGAGACCCAGTACTTC.

This sequence joins TRBV7-3 and TRBJ2-3, with D possibly TRBD1 on 6 matching bases. The CDR3 contains 13 residues. Between the trimmed V and J ends, which lost 4 bases and 6 bases, there was a span of 11 bases. Looked up from germline, CDR1 is SGHTA and CDR2 is FQGTGA. As DNA, the CDR3 is TGTGCCAGCAGCTCCCACGACAGGGATACGCAGTATTTT. Translated, it gives CASSSHDRDTQYF.

This clonotype was observed a few times. This chain links TRBV27 with TRBJ2-3; D tentatively reads TRBD1 or TRBD2 (5 bases each). The CDR3 has 18 amino acids. Trimming shortened V by 3 bases and J by 2 bases, and 21 bases separated the two germline ends. Germline CDR1 and CDR2: MNHEY and SMNVEV (reference sequence). The CDR3 DNA follows: TGTGCCAGCAGTTTCATTTCCCAACGCCTGGGGGTCACAGATACGCAGTATTTT. As protein: CASSFISQRLGVTDTQYF.

This clonotype has a handful of counts. The genes are TRBV15 and TRBJ2-7, with 8 bases identical to TRBD1. This CDR3 is 15 amino acids long. Germline assignment: CDR1 LNHNV and CDR2 YYDKDF (reference sequence). J lost 2 bases, V lost 0 bases, and 3 bases had no gene match. The CDR3 nucleotides are TGTGCCACCAGCAGAGAGGGGACAGGTCCCTACGAGCAGTACTTC. Amino acids: CATSREGTGPYEQYF. Full variable domain (missing parts from reference TRBV15 and TRBJ2-7): DAMVIQNPRYQVTQFGKPVTLSCSQTLNHNVMYWYQQKSSQAPKLLFHYYDKDFNNEADTPDNFQSRRPNTSFCFLDIRSPGLGDTAMYLCATSREGTGPYEQYFGPGTRLTVT.

This clonotype was detected only a few times. The chain uses TRBV20-1 and TRBJ2-7, with 7 bases fitting TRBD1. Looked up from germline, CDR1 is DFQATT and CDR2 is SNEGSKA (reference sequence). This CDR3 is 13 amino acids long. V was clipped by 8 bases and J by 0 bases; unmatched bases: 7. DNA of the CDR3: TGCAGTCAAGGGGGCGTAAGCTCCTACGAGCAGTACTTC. Amino acid sequence: CSQGGVSSYEQYF.

This clonotype was observed a few times. This chain links TRBV24-1 with TRBJ2-3, with a weak D call TRBD2 (5 bases). CDR1 is KGHDR and CDR2 is SFDVKD in the germline V gene. This CDR3 spans 17 amino acids. V dropped 4 bases and J dropped 2 bases, with 18 bases sitting between them. CDR3 residues: CATSDRPRGATTDTQYF. The CDR3 nucleotides are TGTGCCACCAGTGACCGCCCCCGGGGAGCGACCACAGATACGCAGTATTTT.

The chain carries TRBV20-1 and TRBJ2-6; 7 nucleotides match TRBD1. There are 14 residues in the CDR3. Germline lookup yields CDR1 DFQATT and CDR2 SNEGSKA (reference sequence). The V segment lost 5 bases and the J segment 2 bases; nucleotides outside the gene matches: 3. DNA for the CDR3: TGCAGTGCTGGACAGGTCGCTGGGGCCAACGTCCTGACTTTC. It encodes CSAGQVAGANVLTF.

This clonotype appeared a few times. The chain couples TRBV9 to TRBJ2-3; 15 nucleotides agree with TRBD2. V shed 3 bases and J 8 bases; nucleotides not matched to a gene: 10. This CDR3 is 17 amino acids long. Germline loops: CDR1 SGDLS, CDR2 YYNGEE. CDR3 coding DNA: TGTGCCAGCAGCGCCCGTTGGACTAGCGGGGGGGCTGTTACGCAGTATTTT. Protein sequence: CASSARWTSGGAVTQYF. The full variable domain, in which reference TRBV9 and TRBJ2-3 provide the parts outside the CDR3, is DSGVTQTPKHLITATGQRVTLRCSPRSGDLSVYWYQQSLDQGLQFLIQYYNGEERAKGNILERFSAQQFPDLHSELNLSSLELGDSALYFCASSARWTSGGAVTQYFGPGTRLTVL.

In this sample, this clonotype turned up a few times. The chain uses TRBV20-1 and TRBJ2-7; a possible D gene is TRBD1 (6 bases). CDR3 length: 13 amino acids. Germline-derived CDR1 and CDR2 are DFQATT and SNEGSKA (reference sequence). The V gene lost 3 bases and the J gene lost 0 bases, with 9 bases spanning the gap. The CDR3 protein is CSASLDSSYEQYF. The CDR3 nucleotides are TGCAGTGCTAGTTTGGACAGCTCCTACGAGCAGTACTTC.

The chain employs TRBV3-1 and TRBJ2-5; tentative D call: TRBD1 (5 bases). The CDR3 is 14 residues long. The germline V and J ends were trimmed by 2 bases and 5 bases, with 12 bases remaining between them. Germline CDR1 reads LGHDT; CDR2 reads YNNKEL (reference sequence). The CDR3 DNA reads as TGTGCCAGCAGCCAAAAGGGGTCCCGGGAGACCCAGTACTTC. Translating it yields CASSQKGSRETQYF.

J is TRBJ2-5 and V is TRBV18; 10 positions match TRBD1. The CDR3 length is 16 residues. The V gene's germline CDR1 is KGHSH and CDR2 LQKENI. V was pared by 2 bases and J by 5 bases, with 8 bases of the junction left unmatched. The CDR3 protein is CASSPTKTGGWETQYF. The CDR3 DNA reads TGTGCCAGCTCACCAACAAAGACAGGGGGCTGGGAGACCCAGTACTTC.

This clonotype came up a few times. The gene calls are TRBV7-2 and TRBJ1-5; 7 bases align to TRBD1. Germline CDR1 SGHTA, CDR2 FQGNSA. The CDR3 is made up of 14 amino acids. Trimming removed 2 bases from V and 7 bases from J; junction bases left unmatched: 5. CDR3 nucleotide sequence: TGTGCCAGCAGCTTAAGGGACAGAAGACAGCCCCAGCATTTT. Protein: CASSLRDRRQPQHF.

The V gene is TRBV7-8, the J gene TRBJ2-5, with D possibly called TRBD1 or TRBD2 (6 bases each). The CDR3 length is 15 residues. Trimming took 0 bases from V and 5 from J, leaving 13 bases between them. Germline V gene data show CDR1 as SGHVS and CDR2 as FQNEAQ. CDR3 amino acids: CASSLAPGGAETQYF. The CDR3 DNA reads as TGTGCCAGCAGCTTAGCGCCCGGGGGCGCGGAGACCCAGTACTTC.

V and J are TRBV11-2 and TRBJ2-5; TRBD1 matches at 11 bases. The junction had 7 bases not matched to a gene; V was cut back by 0 bases and J by 4 bases. The CDR3 has 17 residues. Germline V gene sequence: CDR1 SGHAT, CDR2 FQNNGV. This CDR3 is CASSLEGDRGIGETQYF. The CDR3 coding sequence is TGTGCCAGCAGCTTAGAGGGGGACAGGGGGATCGGAGAGACCCAGTACTTC. Full variable domain (rest looked up from reference TRBV11-2 and TRBJ2-5): EAGVAQSPRYKIIEKRQSVAFWCNPISGHATLYWYQQILGQGPKLLIQFQNNGVVDDSQLPKDRFSAERLKGVDSTLKIQPAKLEDSAVYLCASSLEGDRGIGETQYFGPGTRLLVL.

The chain is built from TRBV20-1 and TRBJ2-7, with a tentative D call TRBD2 (6 bases). From germline, CDR1 is DFQATT and CDR2 SNEGSKA (reference sequence). V lost 1 base to trimming and J lost 7 bases, with 14 bases between them. The CDR3 is 13 residues long. CDR3 loop: CSARVAGRHEQYF. The CDR3 bases are TGCAGTGCTAGAGTGGCGGGGAGGCATGAGCAGTACTTC.

This chain uses TRBV4-3 with TRBJ2-4, with D possibly TRBD1 on 5 matching bases. The J call could be wrong; TRBJ2-5 is a better fit for the DNA end. There are 17 residues in the CDR3. The germline gives CDR1 LGHNA, CDR2 YSLEER. CDR3 loop: CASSQDGAQGLEETQYF. In DNA, the CDR3 is TGCGCCAGCAGCCAAGATGGGGCGCAGGGTTTGGAGGAGACCCAGTACTTC.